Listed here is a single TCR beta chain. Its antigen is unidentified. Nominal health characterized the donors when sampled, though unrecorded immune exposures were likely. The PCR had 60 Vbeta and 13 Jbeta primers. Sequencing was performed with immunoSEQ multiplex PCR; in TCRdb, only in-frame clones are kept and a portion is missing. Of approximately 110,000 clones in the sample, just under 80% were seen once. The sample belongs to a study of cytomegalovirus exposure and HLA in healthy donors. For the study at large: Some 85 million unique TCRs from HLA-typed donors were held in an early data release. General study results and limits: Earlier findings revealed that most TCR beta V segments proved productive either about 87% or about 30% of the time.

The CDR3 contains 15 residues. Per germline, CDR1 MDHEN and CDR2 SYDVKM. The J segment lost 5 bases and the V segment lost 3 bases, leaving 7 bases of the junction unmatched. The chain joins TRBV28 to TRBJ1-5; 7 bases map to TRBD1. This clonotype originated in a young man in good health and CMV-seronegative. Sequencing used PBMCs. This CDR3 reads CASSLLDRRDQPQHF. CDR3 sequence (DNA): TGTGCCAGCAGTTTGTTGGACAGGCGCGATCAGCCCCAGCATTTT.